This T cell receptor (beta chain) was captured by sequencing in a study of blood T cell repertoires in COVID-19. Turning to the study itself: Whether acute or convalescent, the COVID-19 samples came from the United States, Italy and Spain. The cDNA or gDNA used as material had been derived from T cells, B-cell-depleted T cells, or PBMCs.

Germline V gene data show CDR1 as LGHDT and CDR2 as YNNKEL (reference sequence). The ends were cut back, 3 bases at V and 6 bases at J, with 23 bases in the middle. The CDR3 length is 17 residues. Per the original data handling: Nucleated cell number was recorded as an estimate derived from reference gene primer amplification. The data were produced by immunoSEQ multiplex PCR, yet TCRdb's version contains in-frame clones alone and is incomplete. V and J calls and clone size are those listed in that table; D and trimming were worked out from the DNA. The sample lists tens of thousands of clones; around 79% were seen once.

This sequence was found in a human donor in a cohort sampled during active COVID-19. The sample comprised peripheral blood. V is TRBV3-1 (or the pseudogene TRBV3-2) and J is TRBJ1-1; maybe TRBD1 (5 bases). The CDR3 is CASSHLFGLKDSPEAFF. In nucleotides, the CDR3 is TGTGCCAGCAGCCACTTATTTGGGCTTAAAGACAGTCCTGAAGCTTTCTTT.